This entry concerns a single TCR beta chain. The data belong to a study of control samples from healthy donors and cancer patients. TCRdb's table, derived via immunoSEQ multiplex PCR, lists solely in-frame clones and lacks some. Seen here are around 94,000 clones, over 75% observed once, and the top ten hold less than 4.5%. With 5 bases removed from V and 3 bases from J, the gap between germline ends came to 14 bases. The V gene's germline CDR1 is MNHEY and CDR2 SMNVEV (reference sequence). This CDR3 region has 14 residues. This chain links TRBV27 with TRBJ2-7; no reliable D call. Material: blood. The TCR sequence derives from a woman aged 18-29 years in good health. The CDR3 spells CASSPYSFGYEQYF. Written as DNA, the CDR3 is TGTGCCAGCAGTCCGTACTCCTTCGGCTACGAGCAGTACTTC.